Following are 32 T cell receptor beta chains from one sample sequenced in a study of blood T cell repertoires in COVID-19. Using immunoSEQ multiplex PCR, the repertoire was profiled, and TCRdb retains in-frame clones only, with some absent. The sample carries over 150,000 clones, around 80% recorded once. The sequenced sample was peripheral blood. Source of these receptors: a human donor in a cohort sampled during active COVID-19.

The rearrangement joins TRBV5-6 to TRBJ2-3, with TRBD2 matching 9 bases. V trimming: 6 bases; J trimming: 4 bases; junction bases outside the gene matches: 6. Germline CDR1 reads SGHDT; CDR2 reads YYEEEE. The CDR3 contains 14 residues. This CDR3 is CASTAGGFSDTQYF. CDR3 DNA sequence: TGTGCCAGCACAGCGGGAGGTTTTTCAGATACGCAGTATTTT.

V is TRBV5-6 and J is TRBJ1-4, with TRBD1 matching over 7 bases. Trimming took 4 bases from V and 8 from J; bases not matched to a gene: 11. CDR3 length equals 15 residues. CDR1 and CDR2 (germline): SGHDT, YYEEEE. The CDR3, as DNA: TGTGCCAGCAGCAGGAGACAGGGAAGGAGCGAAAAACTGTTTTTT. It is translated as CASSRRQGRSEKLFF.

CDR3 coding DNA: TGCGCCAGCAGCTTGGGGTCAGGGGGCGGTAGCACTGAAGCTTTCTTT. This encodes CASSLGSGGGSTEAFF. The rearrangement uses TRBV5-1 and TRBJ1-1, with 8 nucleotides matching TRBD1. This CDR3 is built from 16 residues. Losses at the gene ends were 0 bases for V and 4 bases for J; bases not matched to a gene: 8. Germline V gene lookup returns CDR1 SGHRS and CDR2 YFSETQ.

The chain combines TRBV9 with TRBJ2-2, with a tentative D call TRBD2 (5 bases). Trimming took off 0 bases at V and 10 bases at J, with 13 bases between the two ends. The CDR3 consists of 14 residues. Germline lookup yields CDR1 SGDLS and CDR2 YYNGEE. CDR3 protein: CASSVDREYKELFF. CDR3 sequence (DNA): TGTGCCAGCAGCGTAGACCGGGAATACAAGGAGCTGTTTTTT.

V is TRBV4-1 and J is TRBJ1-2, with D perhaps TRBD1 (5 bases). Germline CDR1 and CDR2: MGHRA and YSYEKL. Trimming cost V 0 bases and J 7 bases, with 6 bases left between them. The CDR3 totals 12 residues. In DNA form, the CDR3 reads TGCGCCAGCAGCCAAGAAGGGGCTGGCTACACCTTC. Protein: CASSQEGAGYTF.

V gene TRBV4-1 combines with J gene TRBJ1-5; no clear D. Germline V gene data show CDR1 as MGHRA and CDR2 as YSYEKL. This CDR3 contains 12 residues. Trimming pared 3 bases from V and 5 bases from J, leaving 5 bases between. The chain's CDR3 is CASSHLDQPQHF. CDR3 sequence (DNA): TGCGCCAGCAGCCACCTCGATCAGCCCCAGCATTTT.

Here the CDR3 reads CASSSWTVRYEQYF. The CDR3 nucleotides are TGCGCCAGCAGCTCATGGACAGTGCGCTACGAGCAGTACTTC. The V and J genes are TRBV5-1 and TRBJ2-7, with D possibly TRBD1 on 6 matching bases. The germline V and J ends were trimmed by 3 bases and 3 bases, with 13 bases remaining between them. CDR1 SGHRS and CDR2 YFSETQ come from the germline V gene. The length of the CDR3 is 14 residues.

By sample share, this clone is medium-sized. J is TRBJ1-1 and V is TRBV5-4, with D tentatively TRBD1 (5 bases). This CDR3 spans 14 amino acids. V lost 3 bases, J lost 6 bases, and 15 bases lay in between. Germline CDR1 SGHNT, CDR2 YYREEE (reference sequence). The CDR3 region has the DNA TGTGCCAGCAGCTCCCTCCGGGGGGAACCTGAAGCTTTCTTT. Amino acid sequence: CASSSLRGEPEAFF.

This chain connects TRBV7-9 to TRBJ2-7; tentatively, D is TRBD1 (5 bases). CDR3 length: 14 amino acids. Looked up from germline, CDR1 is SEHNR and CDR2 is FQNEAQ (reference sequence). The V and J ends lost 2 bases and 5 bases respectively, with 13 bases between them. The CDR3 sequence: CASSLSAGNHEQYF. Here the CDR3 DNA reads TGTGCCAGCAGCTTATCGGCAGGGAACCACGAGCAGTACTTC.

This chain joins TRBV5-1 and TRBJ1-6; D is perhaps TRBD1 (6 bases). Germline V gene sequence: CDR1 SGHRS, CDR2 YFSETQ. The V end was cut by 0 bases, the J end by 7 bases, with 11 bases between. CDR3 length: 15 amino acids. CDR3 in DNA: TGCGCCAGCAGCTTGGCAGGGGTAAAAAATTCACCCCTCCACTTT. It specifies CASSLAGVKNSPLHF.

The chain combines TRBV5-8 with TRBJ1-1, with D possibly TRBD1 on 5 matching bases. The germline gives CDR1 SGHTS, CDR2 YDEGEE. CDR3 size: 14 residues. V lost 1 base and J lost 4, with 11 bases in between. In DNA form, the CDR3 reads TGTGCCAGCAGCTTGACTGGACACTCCACTGAAGCTTTCTTT. This gives the protein CASSLTGHSTEAFF.

Only one count was recorded for this clone. Other DNA sequences in this specimen translate into the identical CDR3. The chain couples TRBV25-1 to TRBJ1-5; tentatively, D is TRBD1 (5 bases). The CDR3 runs to 14 residues. Trimming stripped 3 bases from V and 4 bases from J, with 10 bases between. CDR1 and CDR2 from the germline V gene are MGHDK and SYGVNS. The CDR3 bases are TGTGCCAGCAGTGAGTTAGGGGATAATCAGCCCCAGCATTTT. Amino acid sequence: CASSELGDNQPQHF.

This clone was seen a few times. The CDR3 nucleotides are TGTGCCAGCAGGAGACAGGGGAGGTTAAACATTCAGTACTTC. It is translated as CASRRQGRLNIQYF. V is TRBV28 and J is TRBJ2-4; 8 bases align to TRBD1. The V segment lost 6 bases and the J segment 6 bases; nucleotides outside the gene matches: 7. The germline V gene has CDR1 MDHEN and CDR2 SYDVKM. The CDR3 loop spans 14 amino acids.

In this sample, this clone turned up once. The chain has TRBV3-1 (or the pseudogene TRBV3-2) and TRBJ2-5; D is perhaps TRBD2 (7 bases). The length of the CDR3 is 15 residues. Germline lookup yields CDR1 LGHDT and CDR2 YNNKEL (reference sequence). Trimming cost V 0 bases and J 5 bases, with 13 bases left between them. CDR3 residues: CASSQERTRGETQYF. CDR3 coding DNA: TGTGCCAGCAGCCAAGAGCGGACTAGGGGGGAGACCCAGTACTTC.

This CDR3 is CAREEGSGANVLTF. The CDR3 coding sequence is TGTGCCAGAGAGGAGGGCTCTGGGGCCAACGTCCTGACTTTC. This chain uses TRBV7-9 with TRBJ2-6; perhaps TRBD2 as D (6 bases). Per germline, CDR1 SEHNR and CDR2 FQNEAQ (reference sequence). Trimming shortened V by 9 bases and J by 0 bases, and 9 bases separated the two germline ends. The CDR3 has 14 residues.

The chain recombines TRBV11-3 with TRBJ2-7, with 10 bases aligning to TRBD2. The CDR3 sequence is 11 residues long. CDR1 and CDR2 from the germline V gene are SGHNT and YENEEA. The CDR3 nucleotides are TGTCTAGCGGGAGCTCACTACGAGCAGTACTTC. Protein sequence: CLAGAHYEQYF.

The V call is TRBV19, the J call TRBJ2-7, with 7 positions matching TRBD2. CDR3 length: 15 residues. Looked up from germline, CDR1 is LNHDA and CDR2 is SQIVND (reference sequence). V was clipped by 6 bases and J by 6 bases; unmatched bases: 14. CDR3 sequence (DNA): TGTGCCAGTAGACAAGCTAGCGGTTCCCTGGCCGAGCAGTACTTC. Translating it yields CASRQASGSLAEQYF.

The rearrangement joins TRBV2 to TRBJ2-1, with a weak D call TRBD2 (5 bases). This CDR3 contains 15 residues. V was cut by 0 bases and J by 5 bases, with 11 bases left in between. CDR1 and CDR2 (germline): SNHLY, FYNNEI. CDR3 amino acids: CASSEANSDHNEQFF. In DNA, the CDR3 is TGTGCCAGCAGTGAAGCTAATAGCGACCACAATGAGCAGTTCTTC.

The chain uses TRBV4-1 and TRBJ2-1; the match to TRBD2 covers 7 bases. Per germline, CDR1 MGHRA and CDR2 YSYEKL. The junction had 19 bases not matched to a gene; V was cut back by 5 bases and J by 6 bases. The CDR3 is made up of 18 amino acids. CDR3 bases: TGCGCCAGCAGCGTAGGCCCCTCGGGCGGGAGCTCGGTCAATGAGCAGTTCTTC. Amino acid sequence: CASSVGPSGGSSVNEQFF.

The chain recombines TRBV7-2 with TRBJ2-3, with D maybe TRBD1 (5 bases). The germline V gene encodes CDR1 SGHTA and CDR2 FQGNSA. The CDR3 is made up of 17 amino acids. Trimming took off 4 bases at V and 0 bases at J, with 17 bases between the two ends. The CDR3: CASSSPDRITSTDTQYF. CDR3 DNA sequence: TGTGCCAGCAGCTCCCCAGACAGAATCACTAGCACAGATACGCAGTATTTT.

This clone was detected only a few times. V usage is TRBV20-1 and J usage is TRBJ2-7; TRBD1 matches 7 bases. CDR3 length: 11 amino acids. V shed 5 bases, J shed 4 bases, and the junction held 2 bases outside the gene matches. Germline CDR1 is DFQATT and CDR2 is SNEGSKA (reference sequence). This CDR3 reads CSAGTVYEQYF. CDR3 nucleotides: TGCAGTGCTGGGACAGTATACGAGCAGTACTTC.

The V and J genes are TRBV10-3 and TRBJ2-3; D is unclear. CDR1 ENHRY and CDR2 SYGVKD come from the germline V gene. The CDR3 loop spans 12 amino acids. V dropped 6 bases and J dropped 4 bases, with 8 bases sitting between them. CDR3 amino acids: CAISRVADTQYF. The CDR3 DNA sequence: TGTGCCATCAGCCGAGTCGCAGATACGCAGTATTTT.

The chain employs TRBV6-5 and TRBJ2-7, with 11 bases aligning to TRBD2. With V trimmed by 11 bases and J by 4 bases, 7 bases remained unmatched. Germline loops: CDR1 MNHEY, CDR2 SVGAGI. The CDR3 runs to 13 residues. In DNA form, the CDR3 reads TGTGCCTCCGGGACTAGCGGAAATTACGAGCAGTACTTC. Translation: CASGTSGNYEQYF.

V gene TRBV7-9 combines with J gene TRBJ2-1, with 13 bases that match TRBD2. Looked up from germline, CDR1 is SEHNR and CDR2 is FQNEAQ (reference sequence). V lost 5 bases to trimming and J lost 5 bases; unmatched junction nucleotides: 9. The CDR3 is 17 residues long. The CDR3 DNA reads as TGTGCCAGCAGCGGAGGGACTAGCGGGACCTTACACAATGAGCAGTTCTTC. It translates to CASSGGTSGTLHNEQFF.

This chain uses TRBV5-6 with TRBJ2-2; 7 nucleotides match TRBD1. The CDR3 contains 15 residues. Germline V gene sequence: CDR1 SGHDT, CDR2 YYEEEE. V lost 4 bases to trimming and J lost 2 bases; unmatched junction nucleotides: 5. The CDR3 region has the DNA TGTGCCAGCAGCCCCTACAGGGGTAACACCGGGGAGCTGTTTTTT. Amino acid sequence: CASSPYRGNTGELFF.

This chain links TRBV29-1 with TRBJ1-2, with TRBD1 matching 12 bases. With V trimmed by 3 bases and J by 3 bases, 5 bases remained unmatched. The germline gives CDR1 SQVTM, CDR2 ANQGSEA. The CDR3 has 15 residues. The CDR3 coding sequence is TGCAGCGTTGATAGGGACAGGGGGCAGGACTATGGCTACACCTTC. Translation gives CSVDRDRGQDYGYTF.

The chain employs TRBV7-2 and TRBJ1-2; D is perhaps TRBD1 (5 bases). This CDR3 has 16 residues. Germline V gene sequence: CDR1 SGHTA, CDR2 FQGNSA. Trimming took off 2 bases at V and 7 bases at J, with 20 bases between the two ends. As DNA, the CDR3 is TGTGCCAGCAGCTTATTTGGTCGACAGCTAATGCGTGGCTACACCTTC. It yields the protein CASSLFGRQLMRGYTF.

This clone was seen a single time. The rearrangement links TRBV28 to TRBJ2-7, with TRBD2 matching 7 bases. Germline CDR1 reads MDHEN; CDR2 reads SYDVKM. This CDR3 region has 11 residues. V gave up 9 bases and J gave up 5 bases; unmatched junction bases: 4. The CDR3 region is CASGGSNEQYF. CDR3 coding DNA: TGTGCCAGTGGCGGGAGCAACGAGCAGTACTTC.

The rearrangement links TRBV7-8 to TRBJ2-7; 7 positions agree with TRBD2. The CDR3 contains 14 residues. Losses at the gene ends were 5 bases for V and 3 bases for J; bases not matched to a gene: 7. Per germline, CDR1 SGHVS and CDR2 FQNEAQ. Here the CDR3 DNA reads TGTGCCAGCAGCCCCAACACGGGGGGCTACGAGCAGTACTTC. Translation gives CASSPNTGGYEQYF.

V gene TRBV4-2 combines with J gene TRBJ1-2; TRBD1 is a possible D gene (5 bases). CDR1 is LGHNA and CDR2 is YNFKEQ in the germline V gene. Trimming took off 0 bases at V and 0 bases at J, with 8 bases between the two ends. The CDR3 spans 15 residues. The CDR3 loop is CASSQDQGTNYGYTF. CDR3 nucleotide sequence: TGTGCCAGCAGCCAAGACCAGGGAACTAACTATGGCTACACCTTC.

This clone showed up just once. The chain has TRBV5-1 and TRBJ2-2; TRBD2 matches at 7 bases. Per the germline V gene, CDR1 is SGHRS and CDR2 is YFSETQ. CDR3 length: 17 residues. The V and J ends lost 4 bases and 6 bases, in that order; junction bases with no gene match: 15. The CDR3 DNA reads TGCGCCAGCAGCCTACATCCCGGACTAGTCTTGGCCGGGGAGCTGTTTTTT. Residues: CASSLHPGLVLAGELFF.

This chain uses TRBV29-1 with TRBJ2-3; the match to TRBD2 covers 7 bases. The CDR3 covers 15 residues. Germline assignment: CDR1 SQVTM and CDR2 ANQGSEA. The V gene end was trimmed by 3 bases and the J gene end by 0 bases; junction bases not matched to a gene: 6. CDR3 residues: CSVDSPGGSTDTQYF. The CDR3 coding sequence is TGCAGCGTTGATTCTCCGGGAGGTAGCACAGATACGCAGTATTTT.